This paragraph covers one TCR beta chain sequence. Its antigen has not been determined. It has no much larger one-base neighbor in the sample; base qualities were not kept. Patients underwent resection in Japan or China between about 2014 and 2017. Two lung cancer pathologists independently confirmed the histologic diagnosis of each case on H&E slides. The AllPrep DNA/RNA FFPE Kit was used to isolate DNA from FFPE tissue. This entry comes from a study of immune evolution from preneoplasia to lung adenocarcinoma listed by TCRdb under 2021. Background for the entire study: The study profiled immune contexture across lung adenocarcinoma precursors and invasive adenocarcinoma using immune gene expression, TCR sequencing and multiplex immunofluorescence. Sample size was based on specimen availability rather than a prior power calculation. In total, the cohort included under 60 patients with pulmonary nodules, all of whom underwent surgical resection. TCR sequencing data were obtained from 51 patients. The immune data were combined with whole exome sequencing and methylation data from the same cohort of nodules. According to the study, roughly 100 samples were used for TCR sequencing. POLYSOLVER was used to infer Class I HLA alleles from exome data, while LOHHLA was used to detect allele-specific HLA loss. Resected precursor lesions (AAH, AIS, MIA) and invasive adenocarcinomas were each compared against paired morphologically normal lung tissue.

Using the immunoSEQ hsTCRbeta Kit, TCR beta CDR3 regions were sequenced from DNA. The original methods were these. TCR sequencing data were analysed with the ImmunoSEQ Analyzer. T cell clonality was calculated on productive rearrangements as 1 minus Pielou's evenness. T cell diversity was measured with the inverse Simpson index on productive templates. T cell density was defined as TCR beta template counts normalized to usable DNA, with usable DNA estimated by amplifying and sequencing housekeeping genes. Two-sided Kruskal-Wallis tests were used to compare TCR metrics across histologic stages. This immuneACCESS table, as held by TCRdb, lists in-frame sequences with V and J called but not all clones. Of the missing ones, under half trace to an unresolved V gene in checked studies; the others have no known cause. V and J calls and clone size are those listed in that table; D and trimming were worked out from the DNA. The sample table records around 4,600 clones; approximately 69% of these occur just once. The biggest ten clones account for 6.5% to 8% of the sample.

CDR1 and CDR2 were assigned from the germline V gene as WSHSY and SAAADI. The CDR3 contains 13 residues, cysteine and phenylalanine counted. Only the CDR3 region is kept as DNA, spanning 39 bases read in frame from base 1. V is pared back by 8 bases and J by 0 bases, with 10 bases lying between the germline termini. What the study reported, not specific to this receptor: Because all patients came from Japan and China, whether the findings apply to Western populations was uncertain. The findings were based on association rather than direct causation, and larger cohorts with long-term follow-up and longitudinal biopsies were deemed needed. Normal lung had the highest top T cell clone frequencies, and these frequencies appeared to fall progressively from AAH through AIS, MIA and invasive adenocarcinoma. Clonality was highest in normal lung, while later-stage lesions appeared to show lower clonality but higher T cell density and diversity.

The sequenced sample was FFPE adjacent normal lung tissue. Rearrangement joined TRBV10-2 to TRBJ1-1, with the identity of the D gene unclear. The source is a person aged 60 to 85 with lung adenocarcinoma. The nucleotide sequence is TGCGCCAGCGTGGACGGGATGAACACTGAAGCTTTCTTT. Its translation reads: CASVDGMNTEAFF.